Sequencing of this T cell receptor (beta chain) was carried out in a study of radiotherapy plus CTLA-4 blockade in lung cancer. TCRdb keeps only in-frame clones here, not all; method: immunoSEQ multiplex PCR. The sample contains roughly 110,000 clones, over 65% of which appear only once. On this clone itself: The antigen is undetermined.

This CDR3 comprises 13 residues. V lost 7 bases and J 7 bases, leaving 14 bases between the germline ends. Germline CDR1 ENHRY, CDR2 SYGVKD. Points from the study as a whole: The study found tumor-derived TCR clones expanded in blood after radiotherapy plus ipilimumab.

This chain connects TRBV10-3 to TRBJ2-1, with D perhaps TRBD2 (6 bases). Sequenced here: peripheral blood, sampled from a patient treated with radiotherapy plus ipilimumab. This TCR derives from a human donor with non-small cell lung cancer that progressed on radiotherapy plus ipilimumab. Some clones in this sample may be carry-over from other donors' samples. The CDR3 bases are TGTGCCATCACCGCCCTCCGGGAGAATGAGCAGTTCTTC. Translating gives CAITALRENEQFF.